Below are 18 T cell receptor beta chains sequenced from a single sample in a study of vaccination effects on CD4 cells after COVID-19. These receptors' antigens are unknown. Some clones are missing from TCRdb's copy, which holds only in-frame ones; the method was immunoSEQ multiplex PCR. The profile shows just over 8,000 clones, 65% to 85% of them singletons. Antigen-specific CD4+ T cell clonotypes were called by their expansion after viral peptide-pool culture in ViraFEST. Subsequent to roughly 9 days of culture, CD4+ T cells were isolated. Sequencing was performed on CD4+ T cells from PBMCs cultured with HCoV-229E spike peptides, taken before COVID-19 vaccination. All receptors come from a human donor who received a COVID-19 vaccine.

The J gene is TRBJ1-4, the V gene TRBV6-5; 9 bases line up with TRBD1. CDR3 length equals 14 residues. Trimming removed 6 bases from V and 7 bases from J; junction bases left unmatched: 6. Germline CDR1 reads MNHEY; CDR2 reads SVGAGI. The CDR3 nucleotides read TGTGCCAGCAGGACAACAGGGGGCCGTGAAAAACTGTTTTTT. Its protein is CASRTTGGREKLFF.

V is TRBV19 and J is TRBJ1-1, with a weak D call TRBD1 (5 bases). Per the germline V gene, CDR1 is LNHDA and CDR2 is SQIVND (reference sequence). The germline V and J ends were trimmed by 2 bases and 4 bases, with 14 bases remaining between them. This CDR3 comprises 15 residues. CDR3 bases: TGTGCCAGTAGTATAAATAAGGGGTTGGGCACTGAAGCTTTCTTT. Its translation: CASSINKGLGTEAFF.

J is TRBJ2-3 and V is TRBV4-2; D is unclear. V was pared by 0 bases and J by 4 bases, with 8 bases between. Germline CDR1 reads LGHNA; CDR2 reads YNFKEQ. The CDR3 spans 14 residues. Written as DNA, the CDR3 is TGTGCCAGCAGCCAAGAGGCCCAGGCAGATACGCAGTATTTT. Residues: CASSQEAQADTQYF.

CDR3 amino acids: CAWSETGVRRSPLHF. CDR3 nucleotide sequence: TGTGCCTGGAGCGAAACAGGGGTTAGGCGTTCACCCCTCCACTTT. V is TRBV30 and J is TRBJ1-6; 7 bases are a match to TRBD1. V gave up 3 bases and J gave up 9 bases; unmatched junction bases: 11. CDR1 is GTSNPN and CDR2 is SVGIG in the germline V gene (reference sequence). The CDR3 totals 15 residues.

This clone was observed a single time. The chain recombines TRBV5-8 with TRBJ2-5, with D unclear. Trimming removed 4 bases at V and 3 bases at J, with 16 bases between. The V gene's germline CDR1 is SGHTS and CDR2 YDEGEE. The CDR3 length is 15 residues. The DNA for the CDR3 is TGTGCCAGCAGCCTTGGTCGGATGCAAAAAGAGACCCAGTACTTC. Translation gives CASSLGRMQKETQYF. Looking up the rest from reference TRBV5-8 and TRBJ2-5 gives the full variable domain: EAGVTQSPTHLIKTRGQQATLRCSPISGHTSVYWYQQALGLGLQFLLWYDEGEERNRGNFPPRFSGRQFPNYSSELNVNALELEDSALYLCASSLGRMQKETQYFGPGTRLLVL.

The chain combines TRBV5-1 with TRBJ2-7; tentative D call: TRBD2 (6 bases). The CDR3 length is 14 residues. Germline V lookup: CDR1 SGHRS, CDR2 YFSETQ. The ends were cut back, 0 bases at V and 6 bases at J, with 13 bases in the middle. The CDR3 DNA reads TGCGCCAGCAGCTTGGCCTTTGGGGGGTCCGAGCAGTACTTC. It is translated as CASSLAFGGSEQYF.

This rearrangement joins TRBV11-1 to TRBJ1-1; TRBD1 might be the D (5 bases). V was cut by 10 bases and J by 2 bases, with 14 bases left in between. Germline V gene data show CDR1 as SGHAT and CDR2 as FQDESV (reference sequence). The CDR3 is made up of 13 amino acids. The CDR3 DNA reads TGTGCCACAGAAGGGGATGCTAACACTGAAGCTTTCTTT. Its translation is CATEGDANTEAFF.

The chain uses TRBV7-2 and TRBJ1-2; possibly TRBD1 for D (6 bases). Germline V gene lookup returns CDR1 SGHTA and CDR2 FQGNSA. Trimming took off 5 bases at V and 7 bases at J, with 23 bases between the two ends. This CDR3 contains 16 residues. In nucleotides, the CDR3 is TGTGCCAGCAGCGCTCGACAGGTTGTGGGGGTCGGTGGCTACACCTTC. The encoded protein is CASSARQVVGVGGYTF.

V is TRBV7-9 and J is TRBJ1-3; TRBD1 is a possible D gene (6 bases). The CDR3 loop spans 17 amino acids. Per the germline V gene, CDR1 is SEHNR and CDR2 is FQNEAQ (reference sequence). V was clipped by 1 base and J by 4 bases, with 17 bases between them. This CDR3 reads CASSLGPLQGQGNTIYF. CDR3 sequence (DNA): TGTGCCAGCAGCTTAGGACCTTTACAGGGCCAGGGAAACACCATATATTTT.

This chain joins TRBV10-1 and TRBJ1-3; D perhaps matches TRBD1 (5 bases). The V end was cut by 4 bases, the J end by 2 bases, with 12 bases between. CDR3 size: 15 residues. CDR1 and CDR2 from the germline V gene are WNHNN and SYGVQD (reference sequence). The CDR3 region is CASSARPGPGNTIYF. CDR3 bases: TGCGCCAGCAGTGCTCGCCCAGGGCCTGGAAACACCATATATTTT.

The genes are TRBV2 and TRBJ1-1; D might be TRBD1 (5 bases). Germline-derived CDR1 and CDR2 are SNHLY and FYNNEI. Trimming cost V 7 bases and J 0 bases, with 9 bases left between them. The CDR3 runs 13 residues. The CDR3 region is CASNKGLNTEAFF. CDR3 coding DNA: TGTGCCAGCAATAAGGGGTTGAACACTGAAGCTTTCTTT.

The chain carries TRBV12-5 and TRBJ2-5; D is tentatively TRBD1 or TRBD2 (6 bases each). The CDR3 is made up of 14 amino acids. Trimming cost V 3 bases and J 5 bases, with 13 bases left between them. CDR1 LGHNT and CDR2 FRNRAP come from the germline V gene. The CDR3 region has the DNA TGTGCTAGTGGTTTCGCCCTCGGGGGCGAGACCCAGTACTTC. Its translation is CASGFALGGETQYF.

This clone turned up a few times. V usage is TRBV19 and J usage is TRBJ1-5, with 8 bases identical to TRBD1. The trim removed 3 bases at V and 3 bases at J, leaving 7 bases unmatched. This CDR3 spans 16 amino acids. In germline, CDR1 is LNHDA, CDR2 SQIVND (reference sequence). CDR3 region: CASSIGTGATNQPQHF. As DNA, the CDR3 is TGTGCCAGTAGTATTGGGACAGGCGCTACCAATCAGCCCCAGCATTTT.

Only a few counts were recorded for this clone. The genes are TRBV7-9 and TRBJ1-5; 9 positions agree with TRBD1. Trimming at V came to 5 bases and at J to 0 bases, leaving 2 bases not matched to a gene. Germline V lookup: CDR1 SEHNR, CDR2 FQNEAQ (reference sequence). The CDR3 runs to 15 residues. Written as DNA, the CDR3 is TGTGCCAGCAGCCCGGGACAGGGTAGCAATCAGCCCCAGCATTTT. This sequence encodes CASSPGQGSNQPQHF.

V gene TRBV18 combines with J gene TRBJ1-2; D is uncertain. V lost 5 bases and J 3 bases, leaving 4 bases between the germline ends. Looked up from germline, CDR1 is KGHSH and CDR2 is LQKENI. The length of the CDR3 is 11 residues. The CDR3 loop reads CASSGDYGYTF. The CDR3 DNA follows: TGTGCCAGCTCAGGGGACTATGGCTACACCTTC. Based on the CDR3 plus reference TRBV18 and TRBJ1-2, the full variable domain is NAGVMQNPRHLVRRRGQEARLRCSPMKGHSHVYWYRQLPEEGLKFMVYLQKENIIDESGMPKERFSAEFPKEGPSILRIQQVVRGDSAAYFCASSGDYGYTFGSGTRLTVV.

The gene calls are TRBV5-1 and TRBJ2-5; 9 bases are a match to TRBD2. V lost 1 base and J lost 4; bases outside the gene matches: 8. The V gene's germline CDR1 is SGHRS and CDR2 YFSETQ. CDR3 length: 16 residues. The CDR3 region is CASSLWGSGRLETQYF. In DNA, the CDR3 is TGCGCCAGCAGCTTGTGGGGTAGCGGGAGATTAGAGACCCAGTACTTC.

The gene calls are TRBV27 and TRBJ2-7; 8 nucleotides match TRBD2. The CDR3 has 16 amino acids. V lost 5 bases and J lost 1; bases outside the gene matches: 10. Germline V gives CDR1 MNHEY, CDR2 SMNVEV (reference sequence). CDR3 amino acids: CASSPRVSGESYEQYF. The CDR3 bases are TGTGCCAGCAGTCCCAGGGTTAGCGGGGAATCCTACGAGCAGTACTTC.

The rearrangement joins TRBV2 to TRBJ1-2; 9 positions agree with TRBD1. V lost 0 bases to trimming and J lost 3 bases; unmatched junction nucleotides: 8. The V gene's germline CDR1 is SNHLY and CDR2 FYNNEI. The CDR3 runs to 17 residues. The CDR3 DNA follows: TGTGCCAGCAGTGAAGCGGGGACAGGGCAGGCTTACTATGGCTACACCTTC. Amino acids: CASSEAGTGQAYYGYTF. Variable domain in full (rest from reference TRBV2 and TRBJ1-2): EPEVTQTPSHQVTQMGQEVILRCVPISNHLYFYWYRQILGQKVEFLVSFYNNEISEKSEIFDDQFSVERPDGSNFTLKIRSTKLEDSAMYFCASSEAGTGQAYYGYTFGSGTRLTVV.